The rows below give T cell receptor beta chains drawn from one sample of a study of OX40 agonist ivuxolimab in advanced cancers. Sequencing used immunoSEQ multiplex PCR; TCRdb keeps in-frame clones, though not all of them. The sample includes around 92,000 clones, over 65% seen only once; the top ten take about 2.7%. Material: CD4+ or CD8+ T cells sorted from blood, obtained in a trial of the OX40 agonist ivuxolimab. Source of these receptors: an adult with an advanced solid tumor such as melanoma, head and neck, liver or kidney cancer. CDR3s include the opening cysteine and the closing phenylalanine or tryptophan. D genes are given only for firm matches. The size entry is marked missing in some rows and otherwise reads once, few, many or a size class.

CDR3 protein: CASSPIPTGAGELFF
CDR3 DNA: TGTGCCAGCAGTCCTATACCGACAGGGGCCGGGGAGCTGTTTTTT
D gene: TRBD1
CDR3 length: 15
J gene: TRBJ2-2
V gene: TRBV7-2
clone size: -

CDR3 protein: CASSKNTEAFF
CDR3 DNA: TGTGCCAGCAGCAAGAACACTGAAGCTTTCTTT
D gene: -
CDR3 length: 11
J gene: TRBJ1-1
V gene: TRBV5-4
clone size: -

CDR3 protein: CASSFRRVTNTGELFF
CDR3 DNA: TGTGCCAGCAGCTTCCGAAGAGTCACGAACACCGGGGAGCTGTTTTTT
D gene: -
CDR3 length: 16
J gene: TRBJ2-2
V gene: TRBV5-6
clone size: -

CDR3 protein: CSARGTQYF
CDR3 DNA: TGCAGTGCTAGAGGGACCCAGTACTTC
D gene: -
CDR3 length: 9
J gene: TRBJ2-5
V gene: TRBV20-1
clone size: once

CDR3 protein: CASSLRTGGNQPQHF
CDR3 DNA: TGTGCCAGTAGTTTAAGGACAGGGGGCAATCAGCCCCAGCATTTT
D gene: TRBD1
CDR3 length: 15
J gene: TRBJ1-5
V gene: TRBV19
clone size: few

CDR3 protein: CASGEYQPQHF
CDR3 DNA: TGTGCCAGTGGGGAGTATCAGCCCCAGCATTTT
D gene: -
CDR3 length: 11
J gene: TRBJ1-5
V gene: TRBV28
clone size: once

CDR3 protein: CASSPSTGGADTQYF
CDR3 DNA: TGTGCCAGCAGCCCGTCGACAGGGGGGGCAGATACGCAGTATTTT
D gene: TRBD1
CDR3 length: 15
J gene: TRBJ2-3
V gene: TRBV28
clone size: -

CDR3 protein: CASSPGLANGNEQFF
CDR3 DNA: TGTGCCAGCAGCCCGGGACTAGCTAATGGTAATGAGCAGTTCTTC
D gene: TRBD2
CDR3 length: 15
J gene: TRBJ2-1
V gene: TRBV27
clone size: -

CDR3 protein: CASSFQVNEKLFF
CDR3 DNA: TGTGCCAGTAGTTTCCAGGTTAATGAAAAACTGTTTTTT
D gene: -
CDR3 length: 13
J gene: TRBJ1-4
V gene: TRBV19
clone size: -

CDR3 protein: CASSLSGTDYEQYF
CDR3 DNA: TGTGCCAGCAGCTTAAGTGGGACTGACTACGAGCAGTACTTC
D gene: -
CDR3 length: 14
J gene: TRBJ2-7
V gene: TRBV13
clone size: -

CDR3 protein: CASSDLGGYVDTQYF
CDR3 DNA: TGTGCCAGCAGTGATTTAGGGGGGTACGTGGATACGCAGTATTTT
D gene: -
CDR3 length: 15
J gene: TRBJ2-3
V gene: TRBV2
clone size: -

CDR3 protein: CASSIIASRTDTQYF
CDR3 DNA: TGTGCCAGCAGCATAATAGCGTCCCGCACAGATACGCAGTATTTT
D gene: -
CDR3 length: 15
J gene: TRBJ2-3
V gene: TRBV7-6
clone size: -

CDR3 protein: CASILAYRTGSNSPLHF
CDR3 DNA: TGTGCCAGCATCCTAGCTTATAGGACAGGGAGTAATTCACCCCTCCACTTT
D gene: TRBD1
CDR3 length: 17
J gene: TRBJ1-6
V gene: TRBV2
clone size: -

CDR3 protein: CASSFGTDTQYF
CDR3 DNA: TGTGCCAGCAGCTTTGGCACAGATACGCAGTATTTT
D gene: -
CDR3 length: 12
J gene: TRBJ2-3
V gene: TRBV5-4
clone size: -

CDR3 protein: CASSLAGQGRPGEQFF
CDR3 DNA: TGTGCCAGCAGCTTGGCGGGACAGGGGCGCCCCGGTGAGCAGTTCTTC
D gene: TRBD1
CDR3 length: 16
J gene: TRBJ2-1
V gene: TRBV11-2
clone size: few

CDR3 protein: CASSFIGDRNNSPLHF
CDR3 DNA: TGTGCCAGCAGCTTCATAGGGGACAGGAATAATTCACCCCTCCACTTT
D gene: TRBD1
CDR3 length: 16
J gene: TRBJ1-6
V gene: TRBV5-5
clone size: -

CDR3 protein: CASTHREYNNSPLHF
CDR3 DNA: TGTGCCAGCACTCACAGGGAATATAATAATTCACCCCTCCACTTT
D gene: -
CDR3 length: 15
J gene: TRBJ1-6
V gene: TRBV7-2
clone size: once

CDR3 protein: CASSLAGAEETQYF
CDR3 DNA: TGCGCCAGCAGCTTGGCAGGGGCCGAAGAGACCCAGTACTTC
D gene: -
CDR3 length: 14
J gene: TRBJ2-5
V gene: TRBV5-1
clone size: -

CDR3 protein: CASSQKTTGLNNSPLHF
CDR3 DNA: TGTGCCAGCAGCCAAAAAACAACAGGTCTAAATAATTCACCCCTCCACTTT
D gene: -
CDR3 length: 17
J gene: TRBJ1-6
V gene: TRBV4-2
clone size: -

CDR3 protein: CASSSDRGSGNTIYF
CDR3 DNA: TGTGCCAGCAGTTCCGACAGGGGGTCGGGAAACACCATATATTTT
D gene: TRBD1
CDR3 length: 15
J gene: TRBJ1-3
V gene: TRBV2
clone size: -

CDR3 protein: CASSLEPGSEAFF
CDR3 DNA: TGTGCCAGCAGCCTAGAGCCGGGCTCTGAAGCTTTCTTT
D gene: -
CDR3 length: 13
J gene: TRBJ1-1
V gene: TRBV7-9
clone size: -

CDR3 protein: CASSEKFVESQETQYF
CDR3 DNA: TGTGCCAGCAGTGAAAAGTTCGTGGAATCCCAAGAGACCCAGTACTTC
D gene: -
CDR3 length: 16
J gene: TRBJ2-5
V gene: TRBV2
clone size: -

CDR3 protein: CASSSTGTGGRYGYTF
CDR3 DNA: TGTGCCAGCAGTTCCACCGGGACAGGTGGTAGGTATGGCTACACCTTC
D gene: TRBD1
CDR3 length: 16
J gene: TRBJ1-2
V gene: TRBV28
clone size: -

CDR3 protein: CASSLPGGGYGYTF
CDR3 DNA: TGTGCCAGCAGCTTACCAGGGGGGGGCTATGGCTACACCTTC
D gene: TRBD1
CDR3 length: 14
J gene: TRBJ1-2
V gene: TRBV7-2
clone size: -